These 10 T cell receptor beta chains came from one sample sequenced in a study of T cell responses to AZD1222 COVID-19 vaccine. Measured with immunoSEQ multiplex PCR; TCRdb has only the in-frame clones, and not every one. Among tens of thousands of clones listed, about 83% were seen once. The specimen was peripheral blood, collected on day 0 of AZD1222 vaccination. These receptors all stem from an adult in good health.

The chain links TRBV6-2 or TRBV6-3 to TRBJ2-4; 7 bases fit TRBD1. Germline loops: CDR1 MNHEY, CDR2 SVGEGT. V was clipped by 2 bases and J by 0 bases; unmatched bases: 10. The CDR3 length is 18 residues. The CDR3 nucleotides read TGTGCCAGCAGTTACCCCCCTTCGACAGGGCTAGCCAAAAACATTCAGTACTTC. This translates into CASSYPPSTGLAKNIQYF.

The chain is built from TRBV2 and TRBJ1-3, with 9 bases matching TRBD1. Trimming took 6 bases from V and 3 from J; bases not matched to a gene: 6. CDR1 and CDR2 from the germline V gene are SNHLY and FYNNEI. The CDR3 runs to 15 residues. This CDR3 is CASSGQGTGGNTIYF. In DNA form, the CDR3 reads TGTGCCAGCAGCGGACAGGGGACGGGTGGAAACACCATATATTTT.

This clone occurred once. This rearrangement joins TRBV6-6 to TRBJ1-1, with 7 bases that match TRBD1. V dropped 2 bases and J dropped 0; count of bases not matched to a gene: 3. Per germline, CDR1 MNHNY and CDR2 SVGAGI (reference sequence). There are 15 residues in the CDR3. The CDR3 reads CASSYRDRVNTEAFF. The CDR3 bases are TGTGCCAGCAGTTACAGAGACAGGGTGAACACTGAAGCTTTCTTT.

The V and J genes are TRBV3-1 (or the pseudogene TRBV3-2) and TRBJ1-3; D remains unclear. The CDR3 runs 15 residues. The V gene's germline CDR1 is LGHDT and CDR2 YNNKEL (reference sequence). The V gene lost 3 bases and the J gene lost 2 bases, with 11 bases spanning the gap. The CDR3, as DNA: TGTGCCAGCAGCCACGGACGAGGGACTGGAAACACCATATATTTT. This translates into CASSHGRGTGNTIYF.

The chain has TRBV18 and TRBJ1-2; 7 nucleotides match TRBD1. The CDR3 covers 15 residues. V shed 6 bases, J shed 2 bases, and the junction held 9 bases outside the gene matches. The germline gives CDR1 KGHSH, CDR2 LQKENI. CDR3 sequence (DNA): TGTGCCAGCTCCCCAACCTCGGGACAGAACTATGGCTACACCTTC. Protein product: CASSPTSGQNYGYTF.

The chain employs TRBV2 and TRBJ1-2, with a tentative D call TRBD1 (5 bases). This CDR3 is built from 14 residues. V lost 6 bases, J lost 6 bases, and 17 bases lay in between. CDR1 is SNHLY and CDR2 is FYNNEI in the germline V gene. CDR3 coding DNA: TGTGCCAGCAGAGGGCAGGGTGAATTGGATGGCTACACCTTC. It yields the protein CASRGQGELDGYTF.

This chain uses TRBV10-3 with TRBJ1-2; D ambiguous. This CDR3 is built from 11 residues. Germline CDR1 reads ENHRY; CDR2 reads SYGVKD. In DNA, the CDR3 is TGTGCATACTTGGCCCCCCTAGGCTACACCTTC. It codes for CAYLAPLGYTF.

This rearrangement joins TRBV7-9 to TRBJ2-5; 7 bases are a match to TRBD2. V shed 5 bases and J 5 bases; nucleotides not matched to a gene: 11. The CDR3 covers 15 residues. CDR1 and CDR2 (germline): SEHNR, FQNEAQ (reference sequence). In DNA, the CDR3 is TGTGCCAGCAGCCCCGGGAGGTTACCTTCGGAGACCCAGTACTTC. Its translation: CASSPGRLPSETQYF.

The CDR3 nucleotides read TGTGCCAGCTCACAGGACAGGGACACTGAAGCTTTCTTT. It codes for CASSQDRDTEAFF. The chain carries TRBV18 and TRBJ1-1; 8 bases map to TRBD1. V dropped 4 bases and J dropped 3; count of bases not matched to a gene: 1. Germline loops: CDR1 KGHSH, CDR2 LQKENI. CDR3 length: 13 amino acids.

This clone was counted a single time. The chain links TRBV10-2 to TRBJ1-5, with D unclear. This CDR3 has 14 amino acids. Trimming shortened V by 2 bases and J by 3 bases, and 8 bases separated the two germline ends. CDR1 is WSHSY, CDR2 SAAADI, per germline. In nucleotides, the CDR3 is TGCGCCAGCAGTGAGATTGGCCTCAATCAGCCCCAGCATTTT. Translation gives CASSEIGLNQPQHF.